This passage covers 26 T cell receptor beta chains from one sample sequenced in a study of T cell repertoires in cytomegalovirus infection. One entry per CDR3 protein, called by TCRdb with MiXCR from the reads. The sample lists around 140,000 distinct CDR3 sequences; roughly 6% were seen once. Specimen: PBMCs. The origin of the receptors is a human donor in good health (CMV status not recorded). Some clones in this sample may be carry-over from other donors' samples.

This clonotype was seen ten or more times. The chain recombines TRBV28 with TRBJ2-7; possibly TRBD2 for D (5 bases). The V gene's germline CDR1 is MDHEN and CDR2 SYDVKM. The V gene lost 7 bases and the J gene lost 4 bases, with 14 bases spanning the gap. There are 13 residues in the CDR3. The CDR3 DNA follows: TGTGCCAGCACGACCTCGTGGAGGTACGAGCAGTACTTC. Its translation: CASTTSWRYEQYF.

In this sample, this clonotype turned up many times. This chain uses TRBV19 with TRBJ2-7; D may be TRBD2 (6 bases). The germline V gene encodes CDR1 LNHDA and CDR2 SQIVND (reference sequence). The V end lost 7 bases, the J end lost 0 bases, and 16 bases lay between the germline ends. The CDR3 runs to 15 residues. The DNA for the CDR3 is TGTGCCAGTACAAGCGGGCGTAGGTCCTCCTACGAGCAGTACTTC. Protein product: CASTSGRRSSYEQYF.

J is TRBJ1-1 and V is TRBV29-1; 10 nucleotides align to TRBD1. Germline V gene lookup returns CDR1 SQVTM and CDR2 ANQGSEA. The CDR3 is 13 amino acids. J gave up 1 base and V 4 bases, and 0 bases lay outside the gene matches. The DNA of the CDR3 is TGCAGCGTTGGGGACAGGGGGAACACTGAAGCTTTCTTT. Translation: CSVGDRGNTEAFF.

This clonotype was observed many times. The genes are TRBV7-2 and TRBJ2-1; D may be TRBD1 (5 bases). Germline CDR1 is SGHTA and CDR2 is FQGNSA. This CDR3 comprises 11 residues. Trimming stripped 6 bases from V and 7 bases from J, with 7 bases between. In DNA form, the CDR3 reads TGTGCCAGCAGTCCAGGGAATGAGCAGTTCTTC. Translating gives CASSPGNEQFF.

The CDR3 DNA sequence: TGTGCCAGCAGTTACTCGAGAACCGGGGAGCTGTTTTTT. Its translation is CASSYSRTGELFF. J is TRBJ2-2 and V is TRBV6-2 or TRBV6-3; no firm D call. The CDR3 sequence is 13 residues long. V shed 0 bases and J shed 5 bases, with 4 bases lying between them. Germline V gene lookup returns CDR1 MNHEY and CDR2 SVGEGT.

In its sample, this clonotype was seen many times. The CDR3: CSASLVVNEKLFF. The CDR3 DNA sequence: TGCAGTGCTAGTCTGGTTGTTAATGAAAAACTGTTTTTT. V gene TRBV20-1 combines with J gene TRBJ1-4; D gene ambiguous. V gave up 3 bases and J gave up 4 bases, with 9 bases separating them. The CDR3 runs to 13 residues. Germline loops: CDR1 DFQATT, CDR2 SNEGSKA (reference sequence).

The J gene is TRBJ2-3, the V gene TRBV6-2 or TRBV6-3, with D perhaps matching TRBD2 (5 bases). CDR3 length: 14 residues. Trimming removed 5 bases at V and 2 bases at J, with 11 bases between. CDR1 MNHEY and CDR2 SVGEGT come from the germline V gene. For the CDR3, the DNA is TGTGCCAGCAGTGACCCTGGACTCACAGATACGCAGTATTTT. The encoded protein is CASSDPGLTDTQYF.

The chain uses TRBV20-1 and TRBJ2-7; weak D call: TRBD2 (5 bases). The CDR3 runs to 12 residues. V gave up 1 base and J gave up 7 bases, with 11 bases separating them. Germline CDR1 is DFQATT and CDR2 is SNEGSKA (reference sequence). The DNA for the CDR3 is TGCAGTGCTAGAGTTCCAGGCGGGGAGCAGTACTTC. Protein: CSARVPGGEQYF.

This clonotype appeared many times. The chain has TRBV7-2 and TRBJ2-1; TRBD2 is a possible D gene (5 bases). This CDR3 has 14 amino acids. The V gene lost 6 bases and the J gene lost 7 bases, with 16 bases spanning the gap. The V gene's germline CDR1 is SGHTA and CDR2 FQGNSA. As DNA, the CDR3 is TGTGCCAGCAGTTCTTATCGGACTGCTAATGAGCAGTTCTTC. Translating gives CASSSYRTANEQFF.

This chain links TRBV12-3 or TRBV12-4 with TRBJ2-7; D is uncertain. CDR3 length equals 11 residues. V was shortened by 1 base and J by 9 bases, with 7 bases between the two germline ends. CDR3 nucleotide sequence: TGTGCCAGCAGTTTAGGGTCTGGGCAGTACTTC. It translates to CASSLGSGQYF.

This clonotype was counted at least ten times. The chain combines TRBV7-3 with TRBJ2-5, with D uncertain. Germline assignment: CDR1 SGHTA and CDR2 FQGTGA. The CDR3 spans 14 residues. Trimming pared 5 bases from V and 4 bases from J, leaving 14 bases between. CDR3 sequence: CASSPNLGRETQYF. The CDR3 nucleotides read TGTGCCAGCAGCCCTAACCTAGGGCGAGAGACCCAGTACTTC.

The chain's CDR3 is CSALRDRGYEQYF. CDR3 DNA: TGCAGTGCTTTGAGAGACAGGGGGTACGAGCAGTACTTC. The rearrangement links TRBV20-1 to TRBJ2-7; 9 nucleotides align to TRBD1. The CDR3 totals 13 residues. J gave up 4 bases and V 5 bases, and 6 bases lay outside the gene matches. The germline CDR1 and CDR2 sequences are DFQATT and SNEGSKA (reference sequence).

The chain joins TRBV5-1 to TRBJ2-5, with unresolved D. The CDR3 is 14 residues long. Trimming cost V 0 bases and J 5 bases, with 11 bases left between them. Germline CDR1 is SGHRS and CDR2 is YFSETQ. In DNA form, the CDR3 reads TGCGCCAGCAGCTTGGGTGGCCCCCACGAGACCCAGTACTTC. This sequence encodes CASSLGGPHETQYF.

This clonotype was seen many times. V and J are TRBV11-2 and TRBJ2-2, with unresolved D. Looked up from germline, CDR1 is SGHAT and CDR2 is FQNNGV. CDR3 length: 14 amino acids. V lost 1 base, J lost 9 bases, and 12 bases lay in between. Here the CDR3 DNA reads TGTGCCAGCAGCTTAGTGTCTAGACCTTGGGAGCTGTTTTTT. Residues: CASSLVSRPWELFF.

This clonotype has a count of ten or more. The V and J genes are TRBV7-3 and TRBJ2-3; D is perhaps TRBD2 (6 bases). The CDR3 consists of 13 residues. The V end lost 5 bases, the J end lost 2 bases, and 8 bases lay between the germline ends. Germline assignment: CDR1 SGHTA and CDR2 FQGTGA. Here the CDR3 reads CASSGGITDTQYF. Here the CDR3 DNA reads TGTGCCAGCAGCGGGGGGATCACAGATACGCAGTATTTT.

The rearrangement links TRBV5-6 to TRBJ2-7; possibly TRBD1 for D (5 bases). V lost 4 bases and J 3 bases, leaving 14 bases between the germline ends. CDR3 size: 14 residues. Germline lookup yields CDR1 SGHDT and CDR2 YYEEEE. The CDR3 DNA reads as TGTGCCAGCAGCCACTCGGACACCTACTACGAGCAGTACTTC. This translates into CASSHSDTYYEQYF. Combining the CDR3 with reference TRBV5-6 and TRBJ2-7 gives the whole variable domain DAGVTQSPTHLIKTRGQQVTLRCSPKSGHDTVSWYQQALGQGPQFIFQYYEEEERQRGNFPDRFSGHQFPNYSSELNVNALLLGDSALYLCASSHSDTYYEQYFGPGTRLTVT.

This clonotype was found many times. This chain uses TRBV7-2 with TRBJ1-6; the D is unclear. This CDR3 has 16 amino acids. The V end lost 1 base, the J end lost 0 bases, and 7 bases lay between the germline ends. The germline V gene has CDR1 SGHTA and CDR2 FQGNSA. In nucleotides, the CDR3 is TGTGCCAGCAGCTTAGGAGGGAGCTCCTATAATTCACCCCTCCACTTT. Amino acids: CASSLGGSSYNSPLHF. Combining the CDR3 with reference TRBV7-2 and TRBJ1-6 gives the whole variable domain GAGVSQSPSNKVTEKGKDVELRCDPISGHTALYWYRQSLGQGLEFLIYFQGNSAPDKSGLPSDRFSAERTGGSVSTLTIQRTQQEDSAVYLCASSLGGSSYNSPLHFGNGTRLTVT.

This clonotype was seen ten or more times. V is TRBV12-3 or TRBV12-4 and J is TRBJ2-5; unclear D gene. The CDR3 runs to 12 residues. The V end was cut by 2 bases, the J end by 3 bases, with 4 bases between. The CDR3 protein is CASSLSEETQYF. The CDR3 coding sequence is TGTGCCAGCAGTTTAAGCGAAGAGACCCAGTACTTC.

This clonotype has ten or more counts. V gene TRBV7-2 combines with J gene TRBJ2-7; D is possibly TRBD1 (6 bases). This CDR3 has 14 residues. The germline gives CDR1 SGHTA, CDR2 FQGNSA. V dropped 5 bases and J dropped 5 bases, with 16 bases sitting between them. This CDR3 reads CASSQIQGIHEQYF. The CDR3 region has the DNA TGTGCCAGCAGCCAGATTCAGGGGATCCACGAGCAGTACTTC.

This clonotype occurred many times. The CDR3 DNA follows: TGTGCCAGCAGTCCCCCTGGGGACAGGGTCAGCGAGCAGTACTTC. Translating gives CASSPPGDRVSEQYF. V and J are TRBV7-2 and TRBJ2-7; 9 nucleotides align to TRBD1. The length of the CDR3 is 15 residues. The V gene's germline CDR1 is SGHTA and CDR2 FQGNSA. The V gene end was trimmed by 6 bases and the J gene end by 6 bases; junction bases not matched to a gene: 12.

The chain carries TRBV28 and TRBJ2-7; no clear D. CDR3 length equals 14 residues. Germline V gives CDR1 MDHEN, CDR2 SYDVKM. V lost 5 bases, J lost 2 bases, and 13 bases lay in between. In DNA form, the CDR3 reads TGTGCCAGCAGTCCCCGGCCCTCTACCTACGAGCAGTACTTC. This codes for CASSPRPSTYEQYF.

Only a few counts were recorded for this clonotype. The chain is built from TRBV2 and TRBJ1-1, with TRBD1 matching 11 bases. CDR3 length equals 14 residues. CDR1 SNHLY and CDR2 FYNNEI come from the germline V gene. Unmatched junction bases numbered 4, after V lost 5 bases and J lost 5 bases. CDR3 DNA sequence: TGTGCCAGCAGTTGGACAGGGGGCGCGACTGAAGCTTTCTTT. Protein sequence: CASSWTGGATEAFF.

This clonotype was observed a few times. The V call is TRBV7-2, the J call TRBJ1-3, with D possibly being TRBD1 (5 bases). The CDR3 is 16 residues long. V gave up 1 base and J gave up 2 bases, with 12 bases separating them. Germline-derived CDR1 and CDR2 are SGHTA and FQGNSA. CDR3 bases: TGTGCCAGCAGCTTAGAGGGACCGGGTACTGGAAACACCATATATTTT. This gives the protein CASSLEGPGTGNTIYF.

This clonotype showed up many times. The V gene is TRBV6-6, the J gene TRBJ1-1; D gene unclear. The CDR3 length is 12 residues. From germline, CDR1 is MNHNY and CDR2 SVGAGI (reference sequence). Deletions cut 2 bases from V and 2 bases from J, with 3 bases between. The DNA of the CDR3 is TGTGCCAGCAGTTACGTTAACACTGAAGCTTTCTTT. Translated, it gives CASSYVNTEAFF.

This clonotype has ten or more counts. V is TRBV29-1 and J is TRBJ1-2, with D possibly matching TRBD1 (6 bases). Germline CDR1 SQVTM, CDR2 ANQGSEA. Trimming left V 6 bases short and J 7 bases short, with 18 bases between. This CDR3 region has 13 residues. The CDR3 loop reads CSVWVGGAGGYTF. The CDR3, as DNA: TGCAGCGTGTGGGTTGGGGGGGCTGGTGGCTACACCTTC.

This clonotype was recorded many times. The chain joins TRBV7-2 to TRBJ2-5; 7 bases fit TRBD2. Germline CDR1 and CDR2: SGHTA and FQGNSA. The CDR3 extends over 14 amino acids. J gave up 5 bases and V 2 bases, and 5 bases lay outside the gene matches. CDR3 in DNA: TGTGCCAGCAGCTTAATGCGGGGAGGGGAGACCCAGTACTTC. Translated, it gives CASSLMRGGETQYF.